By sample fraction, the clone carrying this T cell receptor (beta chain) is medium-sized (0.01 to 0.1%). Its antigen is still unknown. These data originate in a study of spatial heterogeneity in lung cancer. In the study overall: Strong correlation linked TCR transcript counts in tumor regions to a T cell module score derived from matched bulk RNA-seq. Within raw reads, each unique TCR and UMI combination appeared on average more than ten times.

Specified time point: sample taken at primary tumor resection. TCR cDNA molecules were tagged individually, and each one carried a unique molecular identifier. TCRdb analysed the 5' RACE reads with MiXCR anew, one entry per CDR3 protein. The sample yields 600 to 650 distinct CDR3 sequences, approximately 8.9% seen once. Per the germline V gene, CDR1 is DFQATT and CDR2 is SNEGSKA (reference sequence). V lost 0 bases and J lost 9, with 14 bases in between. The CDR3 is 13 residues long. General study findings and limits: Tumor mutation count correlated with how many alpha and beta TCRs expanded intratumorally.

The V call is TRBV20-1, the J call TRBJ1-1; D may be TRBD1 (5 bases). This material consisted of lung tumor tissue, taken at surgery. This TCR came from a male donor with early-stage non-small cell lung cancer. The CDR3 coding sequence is TGCAGTGCTAGAGAGAGGGACGGAGTACAAGCTTTCTTT. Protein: CSARERDGVQAFF.